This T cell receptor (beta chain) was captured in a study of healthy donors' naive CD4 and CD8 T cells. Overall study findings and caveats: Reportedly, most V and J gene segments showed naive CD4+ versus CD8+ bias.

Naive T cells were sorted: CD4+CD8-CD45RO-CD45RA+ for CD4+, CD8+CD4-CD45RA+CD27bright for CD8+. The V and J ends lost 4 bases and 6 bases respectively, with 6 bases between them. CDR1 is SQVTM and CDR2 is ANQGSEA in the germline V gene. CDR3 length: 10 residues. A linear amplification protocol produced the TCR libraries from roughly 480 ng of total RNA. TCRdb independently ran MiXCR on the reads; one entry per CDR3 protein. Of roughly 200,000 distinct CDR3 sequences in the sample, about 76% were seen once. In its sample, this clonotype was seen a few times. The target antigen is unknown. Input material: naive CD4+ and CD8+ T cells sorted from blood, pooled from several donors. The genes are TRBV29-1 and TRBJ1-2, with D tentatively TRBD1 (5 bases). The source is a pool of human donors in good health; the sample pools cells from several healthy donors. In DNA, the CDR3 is TGCAGCGTTGTGGGGGATGGCTACACCTTC. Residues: CSVVGDGYTF.